Shown below are 20 T cell receptor beta chains from a single sample sequenced in a study of T-cell memory formation after mild COVID-19 (dated by TCRdb to the early 2020s). The library was made by 5' RACE. Reads for this sample came from an Illumina NovaSeq 6000. The public sequencing data were trimmed at Q25 with fastp and processed into clonotypes with MiXCR by TCRdb, which kept only in-frame beta chains. Rows matching on CDR3 protein sequence are summarized as one entry with the most common DNA and genes. For this sample the table gives roughly 550,000 distinct CDR3 sequences, of which approximately 20% were detected only once. Roughly an eighth of the sample rests with the top ten. Sequences were obtained from PBMCs or a T cell subset sorted from them (not recorded which). The receptors derive from an adult woman who had mild COVID-19 (a few samples of this study predate the infection). The sample titles of this study are shuffled in the database, so cell type and time point are left out; the donor was told from shared clones.

This clonotype has just one count. The CDR3 protein is CASSQRTSGSLYEQYF. The CDR3 DNA is TGTGCCAGCAGCCAACGGACTAGCGGGAGTCTCTACGAGCAGTACTTC. V gene TRBV4-2 combines with J gene TRBJ2-7, with 13 positions matching TRBD2. The length of the CDR3 is 16 residues. V was pared by 2 bases and J by 3 bases, with 4 bases of the junction left unmatched. CDR1 and CDR2 from the germline V gene are LGHNA and YNFKEQ.

In its sample, this clonotype was seen once. The chain has TRBV29-1 and TRBJ2-3, with 7 nucleotides matching TRBD1. The germline gives CDR1 SQVTM, CDR2 ANQGSEA. The CDR3 covers 13 residues. Losses at the gene ends were 7 bases for V and 2 bases for J; bases not matched to a gene: 6. The CDR3 region is CSGIQGNTDTQYF. CDR3 DNA: TGCAGCGGGATACAGGGGAACACAGATACGCAGTATTTT.

The V call is TRBV5-1, the J call TRBJ2-7; D might be TRBD1 (6 bases). Germline CDR1 is SGHRS and CDR2 is YFSETQ. The CDR3 is 15 residues long. Deletions cut 2 bases from V and 3 bases from J, with 15 bases between. CDR3 sequence (DNA): TGCGCCAGCAGCTTACCCGGGACAAAGAGCTACGAGCAGTACTTC. It specifies CASSLPGTKSYEQYF.

This clonotype appeared a few times. The chain uses TRBV6-2 or TRBV6-3 and TRBJ2-3; a possible D gene is TRBD2 (7 bases). The CDR3 covers 14 residues. V lost 5 bases, J lost 4 bases, and 13 bases lay in between. CDR1 MNHEY and CDR2 SVGEGT come from the germline V gene. CDR3 region: CASSRGRGPDTQYF. CDR3 nucleotide sequence: TGTGCCAGCAGTCGAGGGCGGGGGCCAGATACGCAGTATTTT.

The rearrangement joins TRBV5-8 to TRBJ1-2, with 8 bases aligning to TRBD1. The germline V gene encodes CDR1 SGHTS and CDR2 YDEGEE. This CDR3 region has 15 residues. The V segment lost 0 bases and the J segment 4 bases; nucleotides outside the gene matches: 5. CDR3 loop: CASSLGQGRSYGYTF. The CDR3 DNA reads TGTGCCAGCAGCTTGGGACAGGGGAGGTCCTATGGCTACACCTTC. Full variable domain (missing parts from reference TRBV5-8 and TRBJ1-2): EAGVTQSPTHLIKTRGQQATLRCSPISGHTSVYWYQQALGLGLQFLLWYDEGEERNRGNFPPRFSGRQFPNYSSELNVNALELEDSALYLCASSLGQGRSYGYTFGSGTRLTVV.

There are a few counts of this clonotype. The J gene is TRBJ1-5, the V gene TRBV20-1; no clear D. V was shortened by 1 base and J by 5 bases, with 9 bases between the two germline ends. The germline CDR1 and CDR2 sequences are DFQATT and SNEGSKA (reference sequence). The CDR3 runs 13 residues. CDR3 sequence: CSARVDPDQPQHF. Written as DNA, the CDR3 is TGCAGTGCTAGAGTGGACCCTGATCAGCCCCAGCATTTT.

This clonotype was counted between two and nine times. The gene calls are TRBV19 and TRBJ1-2; no clear D gene. Germline-derived CDR1 and CDR2 are LNHDA and SQIVND (reference sequence). The CDR3 extends over 15 amino acids. The V and J ends lost 5 bases and 0 bases respectively, with 13 bases between them. CDR3 amino acids: CASSASLSSNYGYTF. The DNA for the CDR3 is TGTGCCAGTAGTGCGAGCCTCAGTTCTAACTATGGCTACACCTTC.

This clonotype was recorded a few times. The chain combines TRBV29-1 with TRBJ1-2, with D tentatively TRBD1 (5 bases). Germline lookup yields CDR1 SQVTM and CDR2 ANQGSEA. Trimming stripped 3 bases from V and 4 bases from J, with 9 bases between. The CDR3 is made up of 12 amino acids. As DNA, the CDR3 is TGCAGCGTTGATGCCGGGGGCTATGGCTACACCTTC. Amino acids: CSVDAGGYGYTF.

This clonotype was counted only a few times. CDR3 sequence: CASSLAANTPGNEQFF. Here the CDR3 DNA reads TGTGCCAGCAGCTTGGCCGCAAATACCCCAGGAAATGAGCAGTTCTTC. V and J are TRBV5-6 and TRBJ2-1; D unresolved. Trimming cost V 0 bases and J 7 bases, with 17 bases left between them. Germline assignment: CDR1 SGHDT and CDR2 YYEEEE. The CDR3 is 16 residues long.

This sequence joins TRBV5-1 and TRBJ2-3, with TRBD1 matching over 7 bases. The CDR3 has 15 amino acids. Germline V gives CDR1 SGHRS, CDR2 YFSETQ. V shed 6 bases, J shed 7 bases, and the junction held 14 bases outside the gene matches. The DNA of the CDR3 is TGCGCCAGCAACCGGGACAGCCTCCCGCGGTATACGCAGTATTTT. This codes for CASNRDSLPRYTQYF.

In this sample, this clonotype turned up a few times. The V and J genes are TRBV5-1 and TRBJ1-5, with D perhaps matching TRBD1 (6 bases). CDR1 is SGHRS and CDR2 is YFSETQ in the germline V gene. V lost 2 bases, J lost 1 base, and 10 bases lay in between. CDR3 length: 15 amino acids. CDR3 residues: CASSLSGASNQPQHF. DNA of the CDR3: TGCGCCAGCAGCTTATCAGGGGCCAGCAATCAGCCCCAGCATTTT.

The chain couples TRBV6-2 or TRBV6-3 to TRBJ2-7, with a weak D call TRBD2 (5 bases). V shed 0 bases and J shed 3 bases, with 18 bases lying between them. Looked up from germline, CDR1 is MNHEY and CDR2 is SVGEGT. CDR3 size: 17 residues. CDR3 region: CASSYSRAEQSFYEQYF. Here the CDR3 DNA reads TGTGCCAGCAGTTACTCGAGGGCTGAGCAGAGTTTCTACGAGCAGTACTTC.

In its sample, this clonotype was seen a few times. The chain recombines TRBV19 with TRBJ2-7, with 7 bases lining up with TRBD2. The V segment lost 3 bases and the J segment 7 bases; nucleotides outside the gene matches: 12. Germline loops: CDR1 LNHDA, CDR2 SQIVND (reference sequence). The CDR3 consists of 15 residues. Here the CDR3 DNA reads TGTGCCAGTAGTATGGCGGCGGGACTAAGCCAGGAGCAGTACTTC. Protein: CASSMAAGLSQEQYF.

CDR3 residues: CASSLGAKVTEAFF. In DNA form, the CDR3 reads TGTGCCAGCAGCTTAGGGGCTAAGGTCACTGAAGCTTTCTTT. This chain uses TRBV5-6 with TRBJ1-1; a weak D match, TRBD1 (5 bases). Germline CDR1 is SGHDT and CDR2 is YYEEEE. Trimming pared 2 bases from V and 4 bases from J, leaving 12 bases between. The CDR3 loop spans 14 amino acids.

The chain has TRBV7-6 and TRBJ1-2; D call uncertain. Per germline, CDR1 SGHVS and CDR2 FNYEAQ. Trimming cost V 3 bases and J 7 bases, with 12 bases left between them. CDR3 length equals 13 residues. CDR3 bases: TGTGCCAGCAGCTTTGTTAACTATCTTGGCTACACCTTC. It specifies CASSFVNYLGYTF.

The CDR3 region is CASSRSGGQGAYEQYF. CDR3 bases: TGTGCCAGCAGTCGGTCCGGCGGACAGGGGGCCTACGAGCAGTACTTC. The V and J genes are TRBV6-5 and TRBJ2-7, with 10 bases matching TRBD1. The CDR3 is made up of 16 amino acids. Germline V gives CDR1 MNHEY, CDR2 SVGAGI. Losses at the gene ends were 5 bases for V and 2 bases for J; bases not matched to a gene: 9.

The chain employs TRBV5-6 and TRBJ1-2; TRBD1 matches 7 bases. The CDR3 runs to 13 residues. The germline V gene has CDR1 SGHDT and CDR2 YYEEEE. V lost 5 bases, J lost 7 bases, and 8 bases stayed unmatched. The CDR3 DNA is TGTGCCAGCAGAATGGAGGGACAGCGTGGCTACACCTTC. Residues: CASRMEGQRGYTF.

The chain couples TRBV20-1 to TRBJ2-1; TRBD2 matches at 9 bases. The CDR3 has 16 amino acids. Germline V gene data show CDR1 as DFQATT and CDR2 as SNEGSKA (reference sequence). With 3 bases clipped from V and 3 bases from J, the junction kept 9 bases outside the gene matches. CDR3 nucleotide sequence: TGCAGTGCTAGCGCTGACCTAGCGGGGATCTACAATGAGCAGTTCTTC. Amino acids: CSASADLAGIYNEQFF.

The chain joins TRBV6-2 or TRBV6-3 to TRBJ2-5; TRBD2 matches at 10 bases. The trim removed 4 bases at V and 4 bases at J, leaving 9 bases unmatched. The CDR3 is 16 residues long. The germline gives CDR1 MNHEY, CDR2 SVGEGT. The CDR3 reads CASSSRRLAGPETQYF. As DNA, the CDR3 is TGTGCCAGCAGTTCCCGCCGACTAGCGGGCCCAGAGACCCAGTACTTC.

This chain connects TRBV27 to TRBJ2-5, with D possibly being TRBD2 (5 bases). The CDR3 is 14 amino acids. The germline V gene encodes CDR1 MNHEY and CDR2 SMNVEV (reference sequence). V was pared by 6 bases and J by 5 bases, with 16 bases between. CDR3 loop: CASSTGVLWETQYF. CDR3 in DNA: TGTGCCAGCAGCACCGGGGTTCTATGGGAGACCCAGTACTTC.